These T cell receptor beta chains were read from a single sample in a study of T-cell reconstitution after alpha-beta-depleted transplantation in children. TCRdb reanalysed the PCR reads using MiXCR and keeps one entry per CDR3 protein. The data show 700,000 to 950,000 distinct CDR3 sequences, around 15% seen once. Sample: PBMCs, mostly from graft donor cells, taken 360 days after TCRalphabeta/CD19-depleted stem cell transplant. The receptors were gathered from a male patient under 18 who had a stem cell transplant for acute lymphoblastic leukemia, so the T cells may come from the graft donor. Each CDR3 is given with its conserved first and last residue. Fields, in order: J gene, V gene, clone size, D gene, CDR3 protein, CDR3 DNA. A D gene is named only where the DNA matches it firmly. Only some rows state a clone size, as once, few, many or a class for expanded clones.

J gene: TRBJ2-2; V gene: TRBV4-2; clone size: NA; D gene: TRBD2; CDR3 protein: CASRTLAGDTGELFF; CDR3 DNA: TGTGCCAGCAGGACCTTAGCGGGGGACACCGGGGAGCTGTTTTTT
J gene: TRBJ1-5; V gene: TRBV12-3/TRBV12-4; clone size: few; D gene: NA; CDR3 protein: CASSLRVGGNQPQHF; CDR3 DNA: TGTGCCAGCAGTTTACGGGTAGGGGGCAATCAGCCCCAGCATTTT
J gene: TRBJ2-1; V gene: TRBV11-2; clone size: NA; D gene: NA; CDR3 protein: CASSSPTYNEQFF; CDR3 DNA: TGTGCCAGCAGCTCTCCCACCTACAATGAGCAGTTCTTC
J gene: TRBJ2-1; V gene: TRBV18; clone size: many; D gene: NA; CDR3 protein: CASSPLPTAGVSYNEQFF; CDR3 DNA: TGTGCCAGCTCACCCCTCCCTACCGCAGGGGTGTCCTACAATGAGCAGTTCTTC
J gene: TRBJ2-1; V gene: TRBV4-1; clone size: NA; D gene: NA; CDR3 protein: CASSHPERLSYNEQFF; CDR3 DNA: TGCGCCAGCAGCCACCCTGAGCGGCTGTCTTACAATGAGCAGTTCTTC
J gene: TRBJ1-1; V gene: TRBV5-1; clone size: few; D gene: NA; CDR3 protein: CASTSQATNTEAFF; CDR3 DNA: TGCGCCAGCACCTCACAGGCTACGAACACTGAAGCTTTCTTT
J gene: TRBJ2-7; V gene: TRBV20-1; clone size: NA; D gene: TRBD2; CDR3 protein: CSAHTGTSGTYEQYF; CDR3 DNA: TGCAGTGCTCACACCGGGACTAGCGGGACGTACGAGCAGTACTTC
J gene: TRBJ1-2; V gene: TRBV7-9; clone size: NA; D gene: TRBD1; CDR3 protein: CASSPPGQAINYGYTF; CDR3 DNA: TGTGCCAGCAGCCCTCCGGGACAGGCTATTAACTATGGCTACACCTTC
J gene: TRBJ2-1; V gene: TRBV27; clone size: few; D gene: NA; CDR3 protein: CASSEWDGEQFF; CDR3 DNA: TGTGCCAGCTCCGAGTGGGACGGAGAGCAGTTCTTC
J gene: TRBJ2-1; V gene: TRBV12-3/TRBV12-4; clone size: many; D gene: TRBD2; CDR3 protein: CASSLRVAGPYLF; CDR3 DNA: TGTGCCAGCAGTTTGAGAGTAGCGGGCCCCTATCTCTTC
J gene: TRBJ2-3; V gene: TRBV6-2/TRBV6-3; clone size: few; D gene: NA; CDR3 protein: CASSYSPGSTDTQYF; CDR3 DNA: TGTGCCAGCAGTTACTCCCCGGGAAGCACAGATACGCAGTATTTT
J gene: TRBJ2-7; V gene: TRBV5-1; clone size: few; D gene: TRBD1; CDR3 protein: CASMAGTEEYEQYF; CDR3 DNA: TGCGCCAGCATGGCCGGGACAGAGGAGTACGAGCAGTACTTC
J gene: TRBJ2-7; V gene: TRBV7-9; clone size: NA; D gene: NA; CDR3 protein: CASSSAFQGSSYEQYF; CDR3 DNA: TGTGCCAGCAGCTCCGCGTTCCAGGGGAGCTCCTACGAGCAGTACTTC
J gene: TRBJ1-1; V gene: TRBV12-5; clone size: few; D gene: TRBD1; CDR3 protein: CASGLNRQGIKNTEAFF; CDR3 DNA: TGTGCTAGTGGTTTGAATCGACAGGGGATAAAGAACACTGAAGCTTTCTTT
J gene: TRBJ2-1; V gene: TRBV2; clone size: NA; D gene: NA; CDR3 protein: CASLRDVEYNEQFF; CDR3 DNA: TGTGCCAGTCTCAGGGACGTTGAGTACAATGAGCAGTTCTTC
J gene: TRBJ2-1; V gene: TRBV20-1; clone size: NA; D gene: NA; CDR3 protein: CSARDPGSSYNEQFF; CDR3 DNA: TGCAGTGCTCGCGACCCGGGAAGCTCCTACAATGAGCAGTTCTTC
J gene: TRBJ2-1; V gene: TRBV6-5; clone size: few; D gene: TRBD1; CDR3 protein: CASSYLIIRDRAYNEQFF; CDR3 DNA: TGTGCCAGCAGTTACCTGATTATCCGGGACAGAGCCTACAATGAGCAGTTCTTC
J gene: TRBJ2-4; V gene: TRBV7-9; clone size: NA; D gene: TRBD2; CDR3 protein: CASSAGLAGAKNIQYF; CDR3 DNA: TGTGCCAGCAGCGCGGGACTAGCGGGAGCCAAAAACATTCAGTACTTC
J gene: TRBJ2-1; V gene: TRBV5-1; clone size: many; D gene: NA; CDR3 protein: CASSLGSASGFDEQFF; CDR3 DNA: TGCGCCAGCAGCTTAGGTAGCGCCTCAGGGTTCGATGAGCAGTTCTTC
J gene: TRBJ1-1; V gene: TRBV5-5; clone size: NA; D gene: TRBD1; CDR3 protein: CASRKDRVVRPEAFF; CDR3 DNA: TGTGCCAGCAGAAAGGACAGGGTCGTTCGACCTGAAGCTTTCTTT
J gene: TRBJ1-1; V gene: TRBV12-3/TRBV12-4; clone size: many; D gene: TRBD1; CDR3 protein: CASSTIQGTEAFF; CDR3 DNA: TGTGCCAGCAGCACGATACAGGGGACTGAAGCTTTCTTT
J gene: TRBJ2-1; V gene: TRBV20-1; clone size: many; D gene: TRBD2; CDR3 protein: CSARVSGRLNEQFF; CDR3 DNA: TGCAGTGCTAGAGTTAGCGGGAGGCTCAATGAGCAGTTCTTC
J gene: TRBJ2-3; V gene: TRBV3-1; clone size: NA; D gene: TRBD2; CDR3 protein: CATSQGTLTGRAVDTQYF; CDR3 DNA: TGTGCCACCAGCCAAGGGACCTTGACCGGGAGGGCCGTGGATACGCAGTATTTT
J gene: TRBJ2-5; V gene: TRBV9; clone size: NA; D gene: NA; CDR3 protein: CASSGPGETQYF; CDR3 DNA: TGTGCCAGCAGCGGCCCGGGGGAGACCCAGTACTTC
J gene: TRBJ2-7; V gene: TRBV7-9; clone size: NA; D gene: NA; CDR3 protein: CARGEGQYEQYF; CDR3 DNA: TGTGCTAGGGGCGAGGGGCAGTACGAGCAGTACTTC
J gene: TRBJ2-1; V gene: TRBV29-1; clone size: many; D gene: NA; CDR3 protein: CSVPSYNEQFF; CDR3 DNA: TGCAGCGTTCCCAGTTACAATGAGCAGTTCTTC
J gene: TRBJ1-2; V gene: TRBV20-1; clone size: NA; D gene: NA; CDR3 protein: CSAREPVYGYTF; CDR3 DNA: TGCAGTGCTAGAGAACCAGTCTATGGCTACACCTTC
J gene: TRBJ2-5; V gene: TRBV5-1; clone size: NA; D gene: NA; CDR3 protein: CASSLVGPGQETQYF; CDR3 DNA: TGCGCCAGCAGCTTGGTGGGTCCGGGCCAAGAGACCCAGTACTTC
J gene: TRBJ2-7; V gene: TRBV5-1; clone size: NA; D gene: TRBD2; CDR3 protein: CASSLAASTSGSSYEQYF; CDR3 DNA: TGCGCCAGCAGCTTGGCTGCCTCAACTAGCGGGAGCTCCTACGAGCAGTACTTC
J gene: TRBJ2-3; V gene: TRBV24-1; clone size: few; D gene: NA; CDR3 protein: CATAGPSADTQYF; CDR3 DNA: TGTGCCACCGCGGGACCCTCCGCAGATACGCAGTATTTT
J gene: TRBJ2-1; V gene: TRBV4-2; clone size: many; D gene: TRBD2; CDR3 protein: CASSHRLAGSYNEQFF; CDR3 DNA: TGTGCCAGCAGCCACAGACTAGCCGGATCCTACAATGAGCAGTTCTTC
J gene: TRBJ2-3; V gene: TRBV7-9; clone size: few; D gene: TRBD2; CDR3 protein: CASSLRVAGEDTQYF; CDR3 DNA: TGTGCCAGCAGCTTGAGGGTAGCGGGAGAGGATACGCAGTATTTT
J gene: TRBJ2-7; V gene: TRBV6-5; clone size: few; D gene: NA; CDR3 protein: CASSYDGSSYEQYF; CDR3 DNA: TGTGCCAGCAGTTACGACGGTAGCTCCTACGAGCAGTACTTC
J gene: TRBJ1-2; V gene: TRBV9; clone size: NA; D gene: TRBD1; CDR3 protein: CASSVVTGGYGYTF; CDR3 DNA: TGTGCCAGCAGCGTAGTTACAGGGGGATATGGCTACACCTTC
J gene: TRBJ1-4; V gene: TRBV9; clone size: few; D gene: NA; CDR3 protein: CASSVGSSGRRLFF; CDR3 DNA: TGTGCCAGCAGCGTAGGGTCCTCAGGTCGTCGGCTGTTTTTT
J gene: TRBJ2-7; V gene: TRBV29-1; clone size: many; D gene: NA; CDR3 protein: CSVEGLSYEQYF; CDR3 DNA: TGCAGCGTGGAGGGTCTCTCCTACGAGCAGTACTTC
J gene: TRBJ2-5; V gene: TRBV10-2; clone size: few; D gene: NA; CDR3 protein: CASSEGWGETQYF; CDR3 DNA: TGCGCCAGCAGTGAAGGTTGGGGTGAGACCCAGTACTTC
J gene: TRBJ2-1; V gene: TRBV29-1; clone size: NA; D gene: TRBD1; CDR3 protein: CSVERDRGHNEQFF; CDR3 DNA: TGCAGCGTTGAACGGGACAGGGGACACAATGAGCAGTTCTTC
J gene: TRBJ1-2; V gene: TRBV4-1; clone size: few; D gene: NA; CDR3 protein: CASSQRHVTNYGYTF; CDR3 DNA: TGCGCCAGCAGCCAGAGACACGTAACTAACTATGGCTACACCTTC
J gene: TRBJ2-7; V gene: TRBV12-3/TRBV12-4; clone size: NA; D gene: TRBD2; CDR3 protein: CARRIVGDAGGPAHSYEQYF; CDR3 DNA: TGTGCCAGACGAATCGTGGGTGACGCGGGAGGCCCAGCCCATTCCTACGAGCAGTACTTC
J gene: TRBJ2-3; V gene: TRBV5-1; clone size: few; D gene: TRBD2; CDR3 protein: CASTPAGADTQYF; CDR3 DNA: TGCGCCAGCACCCCGGCGGGAGCAGATACGCAGTATTTT
J gene: TRBJ1-1; V gene: TRBV6-5; clone size: few; D gene: NA; CDR3 protein: CASSYGRSNTEAFF; CDR3 DNA: TGTGCCAGCAGTTACGGGCGGTCGAACACTGAAGCTTTCTTT
J gene: TRBJ1-3; V gene: TRBV6-5; clone size: few; D gene: NA; CDR3 protein: CASSYSTRSGNTIYF; CDR3 DNA: TGTGCCAGCAGTTATAGTACCCGCTCTGGAAACACCATATATTTT
J gene: TRBJ2-3; V gene: TRBV15; clone size: few; D gene: TRBD1; CDR3 protein: CATSSWTGVADTQYF; CDR3 DNA: TGTGCCACCAGCAGCTGGACAGGTGTCGCAGATACGCAGTATTTT
J gene: TRBJ2-1; V gene: TRBV11-2; clone size: many; D gene: NA; CDR3 protein: CASSLSGVLTQFF; CDR3 DNA: TGTGCCAGCAGCTTATCTGGTGTCTTAACGCAGTTCTTC
J gene: TRBJ2-2; V gene: TRBV18; clone size: NA; D gene: NA; CDR3 protein: CASSPPGPQKVLISTGELFF; CDR3 DNA: TGTGCCAGCTCACCGCCGGGACCCCAAAAAGTCCTGATCTCTACCGGGGAGCTGTTTTTT
J gene: TRBJ2-1; V gene: TRBV19; clone size: few; D gene: NA; CDR3 protein: CASQAADNEQFF; CDR3 DNA: TGTGCCAGTCAAGCGGCCGACAATGAGCAGTTCTTC
J gene: TRBJ1-2; V gene: TRBV14; clone size: NA; D gene: NA; CDR3 protein: CASSHPPGTTRNYGYTF; CDR3 DNA: TGTGCCAGCAGCCACCCCCCCGGGACAACTCGAAACTATGGCTACACCTTC
J gene: TRBJ1-5; V gene: TRBV7-6; clone size: few; D gene: TRBD1; CDR3 protein: CASSSQTGGGNQPQHF; CDR3 DNA: TGTGCCAGCAGCTCTCAGACAGGGGGCGGCAATCAGCCCCAGCATTTT